This T cell receptor beta chain was observed in a study of blood T cells in healthy people across ages (dated by TCRdb to 2015 to 2017). A note on the overall study: Template switching captured roughly one uniquely barcoded TCR beta cDNA molecule per two T cells in model experiments. Using deep sequencing normalized with unique cDNA molecular identifiers, the study measured how TCR beta repertoire diversity changes with age. Four age groups were formed from the donors: young (average about 15 years), middle-aged (approximately 40), aged (62) and long-lived (around 82). To avoid experimental bias, donors of different ages were randomly spread across the sequencing lanes. Using the same blood draw, the study looked at two additional independent replicas of 1 million unique cDNA reads for two donors, one aged 18 to 30 and the other aged 80 or older.

From the cysteine up to the phenylalanine, the CDR3 has a length of 15 residues. Only the CDR3 DNA is retained, 45 bases long and in frame from the first base. V is trimmed back by 7 bases and J by 0 bases, and the junction contains 6 bases that no gene match accounts for. The roughly 39 donors, aged about 6 to 100 years, were systemically healthy Caucasian individuals from Russia. Each donor gave about 9.7 milliliters of peripheral blood, drawn into EDTA-treated Vacutainer tubes. Ficoll-Paque density-gradient centrifugation was used to isolate PBMCs, with at least 6 million per sample. Total RNA was extracted from PBMCs with Trizol reagent, with at least 5.5 micrograms obtained per sample. For every donor, an aliquot of PBMCs went through flow cytometry to measure the percentages of naive CD45RAhigh/CD27high T cells. What the research found in general, with its limitations: Estimates of total diversity from one million sequenced T cells were regarded as lower bounds and underestimates. The long-lived group showed more naive CD4+ T cells, fewer expanded clones and increased TCR diversity than the aged group, suggesting age selection. Donor CMV infection status was unknown, potentially confounding age-related changes in expanded clonotypes. Since profiling was done on bulk unsorted PBMCs, naive and antigen-experienced compartments could not be conclusively compared. Observed TCR beta diversity per million T cells fell roughly linearly with age, and a significant reduction was already apparent by age roughly 40. A strong correlation was found between observed TCR beta diversity and the percentage of naive T cells measured by flow cytometry.

The library came from 5' RACE. Sequencer: Illumina HiSeq 2500. A second PCR of about 6 to 12 cycles was run with a J-beta primer mix and a sample-barcoded 5' primer. Each TCR beta cDNA molecule received a unique molecular identifier from a template-switch 5' adaptor carrying 12 random nucleotides. Each sample yielded at least 3 million CDR3-containing paired-end reads. First-strand cDNA synthesis was performed from all RNA using the Mint cDNA synthesis kit, with priming by a TRBC-specific oligonucleotide. Following uracil-DNA glycosylase treatment, all cDNA underwent a first 18-cycle PCR with the universal primers M1SS and BC2_uni_R. The authors processed their data as follows. For normalization, 1 million high-quality reads, each with a distinct molecular identifier, were randomly selected from each sample. Instead of being binned into consensus sequences, reads with shared molecular identifiers were discarded. MiTCR, run with a Q25 quality threshold and the strictest error-elimination algorithm, handled CDR3 identification, clonotype clustering and error correction. A nonparametric unseen species model using Euler transformation provided a lower-bound estimate of total TCR beta diversity. TCRdb applied fastp at Q25 and MiXCR to the public reads, then kept only in-frame beta chains. All rows with the same CDR3 protein become a single entry with the most common DNA and genes. Clone size and V and J calls follow TCRdb, not the original study. Counted in this sample were 600,000 or so distinct CDR3 sequences; around 50% of them appeared once. The ten largest account for around 25% of the sample.

Turning to this clonotype: The clone's antigen remains unknown. The sample holds no much larger clone one base away, and base qualities are not on file.

The sequence came from an elderly man in good health. Recombination joined TRBV12-3 or TRBV12-4 with TRBJ2-1; 7 bases in the junction line up with TRBD1. Sequenced: blood. The DNA sequence is given as TGTGCCAGCACCCTCGGACAGGCCTCCTACAATGAGCAGTTCTTC. Translated, this is CASTLGQASYNEQFF.